This T cell receptor (beta chain) was sequenced in a study of CD8 T cells in ankylosing spondylitis. The CDR3 sequence is 15 residues long. J gave up 4 bases and V 5 bases, and 4 bases lay outside the gene matches. Germline-derived CDR1 and CDR2 are PRHDT and FYEKMQ (reference sequence). Study results and limitations: About 8 highly homologous variants formed a TCR beta motif that appeared characteristic of ankylosing spondylitis blood.

It was by quantitative 5'-RACE with molecular barcodes that TCR beta libraries were made. MiXCR was run by TCRdb on the 5' RACE reads, yielding one entry per CDR3 protein. The sample lists 220,000 or so distinct CDR3 sequences; approximately 20% were seen once. This clonotype was observed many times. Antigen unknown. V gene TRBV13 combines with J gene TRBJ2-3, with 12 bases lining up with TRBD2. Sequencing input: blood, either unsorted or a sorted T cell fraction (not recorded which). The receptor was isolated from a male donor with ankylosing spondylitis. The CDR3: CASSLGTSGPDTQYF. In DNA, the CDR3 is TGTGCCAGCAGCCTCGGGACTAGCGGGCCAGATACGCAGTATTTT. Based on the CDR3 plus reference TRBV13 and TRBJ2-3, the full variable domain is AAGVIQSPRHLIKEKRETATLKCYPIPRHDTVYWYQQGPGQDPQFLISFYEKMQSDKGSIPDRFSAQQFSDYHSELNMSSLELGDSALYFCASSLGTSGPDTQYFGPGTRLTVL.